These 25 T cell receptor beta chains originate from one sample sequenced in a study of cytomegalovirus exposure and HLA in healthy donors. PCR used 60 Vbeta primers and 13 Jbeta primers. The data were produced by immunoSEQ multiplex PCR, yet TCRdb's version contains in-frame clones alone and is incomplete. The sample shows 120,000 or so clones, about four fifths of them seen only once. The sequencing input was PBMCs. Receptors originate from a woman aged 18-29 years in good health and CMV-seronegative.

The chain combines TRBV11-3 with TRBJ2-2; D is ambiguous. Germline values: CDR1 SGHNT, CDR2 YENEEA. V lost 5 bases, J lost 4 bases, and 11 bases lay in between. This CDR3 spans 14 amino acids. CDR3 sequence: CASSATVSTGELFF. The CDR3 coding sequence is TGTGCCAGCAGCGCAACCGTGAGCACCGGGGAGCTGTTTTTT.

V is TRBV18 and J is TRBJ1-4, with 9 bases lining up with TRBD1. The germline V gene has CDR1 KGHSH and CDR2 LQKENI. The CDR3 loop spans 19 amino acids. J gave up 1 base and V 3 bases, and 12 bases lay outside the gene matches. DNA for the CDR3: TGTGCCAGCTCACCCCTACCCCGGACAGGGGTCGGAACTAATGAAAAACTGTTTTTT. The encoded protein is CASSPLPRTGVGTNEKLFF.

This clone was counted once. V gene TRBV19 combines with J gene TRBJ1-1; D not resolved. Germline V lookup: CDR1 LNHDA, CDR2 SQIVND (reference sequence). Deletions cut 9 bases from V and 10 bases from J, with 18 bases between. This CDR3 region has 12 residues. CDR3 coding DNA: TGTGCCAGCCGCAGCCGGGAACGGGGAGCTTTCTTT. Amino acids: CASRSRERGAFF.

The chain has TRBV29-1 and TRBJ1-2, with D tentatively TRBD1 (6 bases). The V end was cut by 5 bases, the J end by 8 bases, with 24 bases between. Germline assignment: CDR1 SQVTM and CDR2 ANQGSEA. The CDR3 consists of 15 residues. This CDR3 reads CSVFDAKTQGRGYTF. The CDR3 DNA reads as TGCAGCGTTTTTGACGCTAAAACACAGGGTCGAGGCTACACCTTC.

Comments on this clone: The sample contains more than one DNA sequence encoding this CDR3. The rearrangement joins TRBV18 to TRBJ2-7; no firm D call. With 3 bases removed from V and 0 bases from J, the gap between germline ends came to 3 bases. This CDR3 has 12 residues. Germline CDR1 is KGHSH and CDR2 is LQKENI. CDR3 sequence (DNA): TGTGCCAGCTCACCGAGCTCCTACGAGCAGTACTTC. Its translation: CASSPSSYEQYF.

This chain uses TRBV29-1 with TRBJ1-1; 8 nucleotides align to TRBD1. Trimming removed 7 bases from V and 2 bases from J; junction bases left unmatched: 6. The V gene's germline CDR1 is SQVTM and CDR2 ANQGSEA. The CDR3 contains 13 residues. The CDR3: CSAIGQGNTEAFF. CDR3 DNA: TGCAGCGCTATAGGACAGGGAAACACTGAAGCTTTCTTT.

V gene TRBV5-1 combines with J gene TRBJ2-1; D is uncertain. This CDR3 spans 16 amino acids. In germline, CDR1 is SGHRS, CDR2 YFSETQ. Trimming cost V 0 bases and J 2 bases, with 12 bases left between them. The CDR3 sequence: CASSLAGQITYNEQFF. The CDR3 DNA is TGCGCCAGCAGCTTGGCGGGTCAGATTACCTACAATGAGCAGTTCTTC.

This chain uses TRBV6-5 with TRBJ1-1, with D unresolved. Germline loops: CDR1 MNHEY, CDR2 SVGAGI. V was pared by 7 bases and J by 3 bases, with 12 bases between. The CDR3 totals 13 residues. The CDR3 loop reads CASKRVADTEAFF. DNA of the CDR3: TGTGCCAGCAAACGGGTGGCGGACACTGAAGCTTTCTTT.

V is TRBV9 and J is TRBJ2-7, with D perhaps TRBD2 (6 bases). V lost 0 bases, J lost 2 bases, and 12 bases lay in between. In germline, CDR1 is SGDLS, CDR2 YYNGEE. The CDR3 extends over 15 amino acids. For the CDR3, the DNA is TGTGCCAGCAGCGTAGCGGGGACTCCTCCCTACGAGCAGTACTTC. It codes for CASSVAGTPPYEQYF.

The chain carries TRBV4-1 and TRBJ2-7; 12 nucleotides agree with TRBD2. Germline V lookup: CDR1 MGHRA, CDR2 YSYEKL. CDR3 length equals 21 residues. The V segment lost 2 bases and the J segment 6 bases; nucleotides outside the gene matches: 23. The CDR3 protein is CASSQYSSGRGKASGRGEQYF. In DNA, the CDR3 is TGCGCCAGCAGCCAATACTCCTCGGGACGGGGAAAGGCTAGCGGGAGGGGCGAGCAGTACTTC.

The chain carries TRBV21-1 and TRBJ1-2; the tabulated D call, TRBD1, remains unverified against the DNA. TRBV21-1 is assigned pseudogene status. The CDR3 has 16 residues. CDR3 region: CASSTLGTGKDYGYTF. CDR3 nucleotide sequence: TGTGCCAGCAGCACCCTCGGGACAGGGAAAGACTATGGCTACACCTTC.

In the case of this clone: The junction differs from germline at one of its ends, possibly a read error. The V and J genes are TRBV4-2 and TRBJ2-7; 8 bases align to TRBD2. This CDR3 is built from 16 residues. CDR1 is LGHNA and CDR2 is YNFKEQ in the germline V gene. The chain's CDR3 is CASSPSGGGGSYEQHF. The CDR3 DNA follows: TGTGCCAGCAGCCCCAGCGGGGGAGGAGGCTCCTACGAGCAGCACTTC.

The V and J genes are TRBV7-7 and TRBJ2-5; 11 bases are shared with TRBD1. The CDR3 loop spans 15 amino acids. Looked up from germline, CDR1 is SSHAT and CDR2 is FNYEAQ (reference sequence). The V and J ends lost 5 bases and 2 bases, in that order; junction bases with no gene match: 4. The CDR3 DNA follows: TGTGCCAGCAGCCGAGGGACAGGGGGACAAGAGACCCAGTACTTC. Encoded protein: CASSRGTGGQETQYF.

The chain joins TRBV2 to TRBJ1-4; D not resolved. The CDR3 contains 13 residues. V lost 7 bases to trimming and J lost 5 bases, with 11 bases between them. Germline CDR1 reads SNHLY; CDR2 reads FYNNEI. The DNA of the CDR3 is TGTGCCAGCACCCCAAGGAGAAATGAAAAACTGTTTTTT. Translating it yields CASTPRRNEKLFF. Full variable domain (rest looked up from reference TRBV2 and TRBJ1-4): EPEVTQTPSHQVTQMGQEVILRCVPISNHLYFYWYRQILGQKVEFLVSFYNNEISEKSEIFDDQFSVERPDGSNFTLKIRSTKLEDSAMYFCASTPRRNEKLFFGSGTQLSVL.

The J gene is TRBJ2-7, the V gene TRBV19, with 8 positions matching TRBD1. This CDR3 has 15 residues. CDR1 is LNHDA, CDR2 SQIVND, per germline (reference sequence). The V gene end was trimmed by 5 bases and the J gene end by 4 bases; junction bases not matched to a gene: 10. The CDR3 DNA follows: TGTGCCAGTAGTGTCGGACAGGGAATCTATTACGAGCAGTACTTC. Protein: CASSVGQGIYYEQYF.

This rearrangement joins TRBV27 to TRBJ2-5; 14 bases fit TRBD2. V was clipped by 5 bases and J by 5 bases; unmatched bases: 7. The CDR3 spans 16 residues. Germline V gives CDR1 MNHEY, CDR2 SMNVEV (reference sequence). CDR3 sequence: CASSKTSGRARETQYF. CDR3 coding DNA: TGTGCCAGCAGTAAGACTAGCGGGAGGGCTCGGGAGACCCAGTACTTC.

The genes are TRBV25-1 and TRBJ1-2; D unresolved. This CDR3 has 12 residues. Germline values: CDR1 MGHDK, CDR2 SYGVNS. V was shortened by 8 bases and J by 4 bases, with 11 bases between the two germline ends. DNA of the CDR3: TGTGCCAGCTCCGGGGAGACCTATGGCTACACCTTC. This encodes CASSGETYGYTF.

The chain carries TRBV4-1 and TRBJ2-5; 13 bases map to TRBD2. This CDR3 has 18 amino acids. The germline gives CDR1 MGHRA, CDR2 YSYEKL. J was trimmed by 0 bases and V by 3 bases; bases with no gene match: 7. In nucleotides, the CDR3 is TGCGCCAGCAGCCATTCCACCGGGACTAGCGGGGACCAAGAGACCCAGTACTTC. Its translation: CASSHSTGTSGDQETQYF.

V usage is TRBV6-1 and J usage is TRBJ1-2; D is possibly TRBD1 (5 bases). From germline, CDR1 is MNHNS and CDR2 SASEGT. V was cut by 2 bases and J by 2 bases, with 6 bases left in between. This CDR3 has 13 residues. The CDR3 loop is CASSESGNYGYTF. The CDR3 DNA follows: TGTGCCAGCAGTGAATCAGGGAACTATGGCTACACCTTC.

The rearrangement links TRBV7-9 to TRBJ2-3, with unresolved D. This CDR3 spans 15 amino acids. V was clipped by 1 base and J by 4 bases, with 12 bases between them. Germline lookup yields CDR1 SEHNR and CDR2 FQNEAQ (reference sequence). CDR3 amino acids: CASSLGAWAPDTQYF. The CDR3 DNA sequence: TGTGCCAGCAGCTTAGGGGCGTGGGCCCCAGATACGCAGTATTTT.

The V and J genes are TRBV9 and TRBJ2-1, with 9 bases identical to TRBD2. This CDR3 region has 16 residues. Germline V gives CDR1 SGDLS, CDR2 YYNGEE. Trimming cost V 4 bases and J 3 bases; bases outside gene matches: 8. CDR3 coding DNA: TGTGCCAGCAGCACCCGGGCTAGCGGGGACTACAATGAGCAGTTCTTC. Translating gives CASSTRASGDYNEQFF.

The V call is TRBV7-2, the J call TRBJ1-5, with D perhaps matching TRBD1 (5 bases). CDR3 length: 17 amino acids. Germline CDR1 is SGHTA and CDR2 is FQGNSA. V lost 0 bases, J lost 2 bases, and 14 bases lay in between. The CDR3: CASSLALRRGGNQPQHF. In DNA form, the CDR3 reads TGTGCCAGCAGCTTAGCGCTTCGGAGGGGCGGCAATCAGCCCCAGCATTTT.

This clone was counted a few times. The CDR3 nucleotides are TGTGCCAGCAGCCCAGGACAGGGGATGAACACTGAAGCTTTCTTT. Translation: CASSPGQGMNTEAFF. The J gene is TRBJ1-1, the V gene TRBV7-9, with TRBD1 identical over 9 bases. This CDR3 comprises 15 residues. V gave up 5 bases and J gave up 0 bases; unmatched junction bases: 4. CDR1 is SEHNR and CDR2 is FQNEAQ in the germline V gene (reference sequence).

This clone was detected only a few times. The V gene is TRBV7-2, the J gene TRBJ1-1; 7 nucleotides line up with TRBD1. There are 13 residues in the CDR3. The germline V gene has CDR1 SGHTA and CDR2 FQGNSA. With V trimmed by 6 bases and J by 6 bases, 7 bases remained unmatched. The CDR3 DNA sequence: TGTGCCAGCAGTCGGGGGCAGGGGGCTGAAGCTTTCTTT. This gives the protein CASSRGQGAEAFF.

V gene TRBV5-4 combines with J gene TRBJ2-2, with D perhaps TRBD1 (5 bases). This CDR3 has 15 residues. V lost 1 base and J 0 bases, leaving 7 bases between the germline ends. Germline lookup yields CDR1 SGHNT and CDR2 YYREEE (reference sequence). The CDR3 region is CASSLQGSNTGELFF. DNA for the CDR3: TGTGCCAGCAGCTTGCAGGGTTCGAACACCGGGGAGCTGTTTTTT.